A selection of T cell receptor beta chains follows, all from one sample in a study of brain T cells in children with intractable seizures. Profiled with immunoSEQ multiplex PCR; TCRdb holds only in-frame clones, not every one. The table has fewer than 150,000 clones, approximately 94% seen once. Material: peripheral blood, obtained at surgery. Receptors were obtained from a boy younger than two with hemimegalencephaly and intractable seizures. The CDR3 runs from the conserved cysteine through the conserved F or W. D genes are given only for firm matches. Size is stated for part of the rows, as once, few or many counts, or as a class when the clone is expanded.

d_call: -
v_call: TRBV27
j_call: TRBJ2-1
clone_size: -
cdr3_nt: TGTGCCAGCAGTTTAGGGGTTGAGCAGTTCTTC
cdr3_aa: CASSLGVEQFF

d_call: -
v_call: TRBV9
j_call: TRBJ1-1
clone_size: -
cdr3_nt: TGTGCCAGCAGCGTAGAAGCTAGGGGCACTGAAGCTTTCTTT
cdr3_aa: CASSVEARGTEAFF

d_call: TRBD2
v_call: TRBV28
j_call: TRBJ2-2
clone_size: -
cdr3_nt: TGTGCCAGCAGTGGGACTAGCCACTTTGGGGGGAACACCGGGGAGCTGTTTTTT
cdr3_aa: CASSGTSHFGGNTGELFF

d_call: -
v_call: TRBV5-6
j_call: TRBJ2-1
clone_size: -
cdr3_nt: TGTGCCAGCCTACAATCCGGGACCTACAATGAGCAGTTCTTC
cdr3_aa: CASLQSGTYNEQFF

d_call: -
v_call: TRBV28
j_call: TRBJ1-2
clone_size: -
cdr3_nt: TGTGCCAGCAGTTTTTGGCGCACGGCAGACTATGGCTACACCTTC
cdr3_aa: CASSFWRTADYGYTF

d_call: -
v_call: TRBV12-3/TRBV12-4
j_call: TRBJ2-1
clone_size: -
cdr3_nt: TGTGCCAGCAGCCGCAGACTGTACAATGAGCAGTTCTTC
cdr3_aa: CASSRRLYNEQFF

d_call: -
v_call: TRBV28
j_call: TRBJ2-3
clone_size: -
cdr3_nt: TGTGCCAGCAGTTCGACAGGGGAGGGACACACAGATACGCAGTATTTT
cdr3_aa: CASSSTGEGHTDTQYF

d_call: -
v_call: TRBV10-2
j_call: TRBJ1-1
clone_size: -
cdr3_nt: TGCGCCAGCAGTGTATACTCCCCTTTCAGGCCCCCCCACACTGAAGCTTTCTTT
cdr3_aa: CASSVYSPFRPPHTEAFF

d_call: TRBD1
v_call: TRBV10-1
j_call: TRBJ2-7
clone_size: few
cdr3_nt: TGCGCCAGCAGTGGCTCCTCCGGGACAGGGACTCACTACGAGCAGTACTTC
cdr3_aa: CASSGSSGTGTHYEQYF

d_call: -
v_call: TRBV6-2/TRBV6-3
j_call: TRBJ1-4
clone_size: -
cdr3_nt: TGTGCCAGCAGCCTCGGAGAAAGGCGGGAAAAACTGTTTTTT
cdr3_aa: CASSLGERREKLFF

d_call: TRBD1
v_call: TRBV5-4
j_call: TRBJ2-5
clone_size: -
cdr3_nt: TGTGCCAGCAGCCGGCCGTCCCGGGACAGTAACGGGGAGACCCAGTACTTC
cdr3_aa: CASSRPSRDSNGETQYF

d_call: TRBD2
v_call: TRBV9
j_call: TRBJ2-3
clone_size: -
cdr3_nt: TGTGCCAGCAGCCCCCAACTAGCGGCCCTCACAGATACGCAGTATTTT
cdr3_aa: CASSPQLAALTDTQYF

d_call: -
v_call: TRBV5-6
j_call: TRBJ1-5
clone_size: -
cdr3_nt: TGTGCCAGCAGCTTGGCAGGCGGTCAGCCCCAGCATTTT
cdr3_aa: CASSLAGGQPQHF

d_call: TRBD2
v_call: TRBV19
j_call: TRBJ2-1
clone_size: -
cdr3_nt: TGTGCCAGTAGTACCCGACTAGCGGGAGGGCTATCCGGTACGATCGAGCAGTTCTTC
cdr3_aa: CASSTRLAGGLSGTIEQFF

d_call: -
v_call: TRBV18
j_call: TRBJ1-1
clone_size: -
cdr3_nt: TGTGCCAGCTCACCAACCTACCGTGAAGCTTTCTTT
cdr3_aa: CASSPTYREAFF

d_call: -
v_call: TRBV4-2
j_call: TRBJ2-3
clone_size: -
cdr3_nt: TGTGCCAGCAGCCAAGATCCCGGTGGCACAGATACGCAGTATTTT
cdr3_aa: CASSQDPGGTDTQYF

d_call: -
v_call: TRBV4-2
j_call: TRBJ2-5
clone_size: -
cdr3_nt: TGTGCCAGCAGCCCAAAGGGGGTGTCTTCGAGCGGACAAGAGACCCAGTACTTC
cdr3_aa: CASSPKGVSSSGQETQYF

d_call: -
v_call: TRBV18
j_call: TRBJ2-3
clone_size: -
cdr3_nt: TGTGCCAGCTCACCACCGATAACGGATACGCAGTATTTT
cdr3_aa: CASSPPITDTQYF

d_call: -
v_call: TRBV3-1/TRBV3-2
j_call: TRBJ2-3
clone_size: -
cdr3_nt: TGTGCCAGCAGCCAAGATCCCGCGGGGAACACAGATACGCAGTATTTT
cdr3_aa: CASSQDPAGNTDTQYF

d_call: TRBD1
v_call: TRBV11-3
j_call: TRBJ2-1
clone_size: few
cdr3_nt: TGTGCCAGCAGCCCGGGACAGCTCACATACAATGAGCAGTTCTTC
cdr3_aa: CASSPGQLTYNEQFF

d_call: -
v_call: TRBV19
j_call: TRBJ2-5
clone_size: -
cdr3_nt: TGTGCCAGTAGTGGACACCAAGAGACCCAGTACTTC
cdr3_aa: CASSGHQETQYF

d_call: TRBD1
v_call: TRBV6-6
j_call: TRBJ2-7
clone_size: -
cdr3_nt: TGTGCCAGCAGTTACGACAGGGGGAGCGAGCAGTACTTC
cdr3_aa: CASSYDRGSEQYF

d_call: -
v_call: TRBV5-8
j_call: TRBJ1-1
clone_size: -
cdr3_nt: TGTGCCAGCAGCTTGGATCGGGGGGGAGATACTGAAGCTTTCTTT
cdr3_aa: CASSLDRGGDTEAFF

d_call: -
v_call: TRBV28
j_call: TRBJ2-4
clone_size: -
cdr3_nt: TGTGCCAGCAGTTATGACAGAACTCAGCTAGCCAAAAACATTCAGTACTTC
cdr3_aa: CASSYDRTQLAKNIQYF

d_call: TRBD2
v_call: TRBV19
j_call: TRBJ2-1
clone_size: -
cdr3_nt: TGTGCCAGTAGTATTGTCTCCGGGACTACCAACAATGAGCAGTTCTTC
cdr3_aa: CASSIVSGTTNNEQFF

d_call: -
v_call: TRBV28
j_call: TRBJ2-1
clone_size: -
cdr3_nt: TGTGCCAGCAGTTCCGCGATAGACAGGCAGCGTTCGAGTGAGCAGTTCTTC
cdr3_aa: CASSSAIDRQRSSEQFF

d_call: TRBD1
v_call: TRBV28
j_call: TRBJ1-3
clone_size: -
cdr3_nt: TGTGCCAGCAGTTCCGGGACAGGGGCGTCTGGAAACACCATATATTTT
cdr3_aa: CASSSGTGASGNTIYF

d_call: -
v_call: TRBV6-1
j_call: TRBJ2-1
clone_size: -
cdr3_nt: TGTGCCAGCAGTGAATGGTTAGAGGGTGAGCAGTTCTTC
cdr3_aa: CASSEWLEGEQFF

d_call: TRBD2
v_call: TRBV7-2
j_call: TRBJ2-7
clone_size: once
cdr3_nt: TGTGCCAGCAGCTTATCTAGCGGGCTCGAAGAGCAGTACTTC
cdr3_aa: CASSLSSGLEEQYF

d_call: -
v_call: TRBV18
j_call: TRBJ2-5
clone_size: -
cdr3_nt: TGTGCCAGCTCACCCGGGCTTCAAGAGACCCAGTACTTC
cdr3_aa: CASSPGLQETQYF

d_call: TRBD1
v_call: TRBV28
j_call: TRBJ1-6
clone_size: once
cdr3_nt: TGTGCCAGCAGTTTAGGAGACAGGGGGATTTCTCCGAATTCACCCCTCCACTTT
cdr3_aa: CASSLGDRGISPNSPLHF

d_call: -
v_call: TRBV28
j_call: TRBJ2-4
clone_size: -
cdr3_nt: TGTGCCAGCAGTTTACTAGGGGAGGCCAAAAACATTCAGTACTTC
cdr3_aa: CASSLLGEAKNIQYF

d_call: TRBD1
v_call: TRBV6-6
j_call: TRBJ1-2
clone_size: -
cdr3_nt: TGTGCCAGCAGTCCGACGACAGGGGGCTATGGCTACACCTTC
cdr3_aa: CASSPTTGGYGYTF

d_call: -
v_call: TRBV6-5
j_call: TRBJ2-7
clone_size: -
cdr3_nt: TGTGCCAGCAGTTACCCCCCGGGGTACGAGCAGTACTTC
cdr3_aa: CASSYPPGYEQYF

d_call: -
v_call: TRBV5-5
j_call: TRBJ2-7
clone_size: -
cdr3_nt: TGTGCCAGCAGCCCCGACAGAGCCGTCTACGAGCAGTACTTC
cdr3_aa: CASSPDRAVYEQYF

d_call: -
v_call: TRBV28
j_call: TRBJ1-5
clone_size: -
cdr3_nt: TGTGCCAGCAGTTTCGCTGATCCCCGGGGGCCCCAGCATTTT
cdr3_aa: CASSFADPRGPQHF

d_call: -
v_call: TRBV28
j_call: TRBJ1-5
clone_size: -
cdr3_nt: TGTGCCAGCAGTGGACATCCACTTAGCAATCAGCCCCAGCATTTT
cdr3_aa: CASSGHPLSNQPQHF

d_call: -
v_call: TRBV27
j_call: TRBJ1-2
clone_size: -
cdr3_nt: TGTGCCAGCAGAAGCGGACAGCGAAACCCCTATGGCTACACCTTC
cdr3_aa: CASRSGQRNPYGYTF

d_call: -
v_call: TRBV2
j_call: TRBJ1-6
clone_size: -
cdr3_nt: TGTGCCAGCAGGGAATGGGGGGATTCACCCCTCCACTTT
cdr3_aa: CASREWGDSPLHF

d_call: TRBD1
v_call: TRBV7-2
j_call: TRBJ1-1
clone_size: -
cdr3_nt: TGTGCCAGCAGCTTATCGGACAGGGGGAGGACTGAAGCTTTCTTT
cdr3_aa: CASSLSDRGRTEAFF

d_call: TRBD2
v_call: TRBV28
j_call: TRBJ2-7
clone_size: -
cdr3_nt: TGTGCCAGCAGTCGGGCGGGACTACGACGATACGAGCAGTACTTC
cdr3_aa: CASSRAGLRRYEQYF

d_call: -
v_call: TRBV28
j_call: TRBJ2-2
clone_size: -
cdr3_nt: TGTGCCAGCAGCGGACTATCGTTGACCGGGGAGCTGTTTTTT
cdr3_aa: CASSGLSLTGELFF

d_call: TRBD1
v_call: TRBV15
j_call: TRBJ1-5
clone_size: -
cdr3_nt: TGTGCCACCAGGGACAGGGATCAGCCCCAGCATTTT
cdr3_aa: CATRDRDQPQHF

d_call: TRBD2
v_call: TRBV5-4
j_call: TRBJ2-2
clone_size: -
cdr3_nt: TGTGCCAGCAGCTCCCGGCTAGCGGCCACCGGGGAGCTGTTTTTT
cdr3_aa: CASSSRLAATGELFF

d_call: TRBD1
v_call: TRBV19
j_call: TRBJ2-1
clone_size: -
cdr3_nt: TGTGCCAGTACCCCCCGGACAGGGCCCCCATACAATGAGCAGTTCTTC
cdr3_aa: CASTPRTGPPYNEQFF

d_call: -
v_call: TRBV7-9
j_call: TRBJ1-4
clone_size: few
cdr3_nt: TGTGCCAGCAGCTTAGGCGGCGGACGTAATGAAAAACTGTTTTTT
cdr3_aa: CASSLGGGRNEKLFF

d_call: -
v_call: TRBV5-5
j_call: TRBJ2-2
clone_size: -
cdr3_nt: TGTGCCAGCAGCTTGGAGGTTAGCGGAGAGGAGACCGGGGAGCTGTTTTTT
cdr3_aa: CASSLEVSGEETGELFF

d_call: TRBD1
v_call: TRBV19
j_call: TRBJ1-5
clone_size: once
cdr3_nt: TGTGCCAGTAGTATAAGGACAGGGGGCTTCGACAATCAGCCCCAGCATTTT
cdr3_aa: CASSIRTGGFDNQPQHF

d_call: -
v_call: TRBV29-1
j_call: TRBJ2-5
clone_size: -
cdr3_nt: TGCAGCGTCGGCCCGAGGGGAACCCAGTACTTC
cdr3_aa: CSVGPRGTQYF

d_call: TRBD2
v_call: TRBV9
j_call: TRBJ2-3
clone_size: -
cdr3_nt: TGTGCCAGCTCCGGGAGGACCTACACAGATACGCAGTATTTT
cdr3_aa: CASSGRTYTDTQYF

d_call: TRBD2
v_call: TRBV2
j_call: TRBJ2-7
clone_size: -
cdr3_nt: TGTGCCAGCCGACTAGCGGGAGGGAAATTCTACGAGCAGTACTTC
cdr3_aa: CASRLAGGKFYEQYF

d_call: -
v_call: TRBV7-2
j_call: TRBJ1-2
clone_size: -
cdr3_nt: TGTGCCAGCAGCTTAGGGCAGCCGAACTATGGCTACACCTTC
cdr3_aa: CASSLGQPNYGYTF

d_call: TRBD1
v_call: TRBV7-9
j_call: TRBJ1-1
clone_size: -
cdr3_nt: TGTGCCAGCAGCCAGGGGGGCCAGCCGAACACTGAAGCTTTCTTT
cdr3_aa: CASSQGGQPNTEAFF

d_call: -
v_call: TRBV3-1/TRBV3-2
j_call: TRBJ1-6
clone_size: -
cdr3_nt: TGTGCCAGCAGCCAGGGATCCCGTTATAATTCACCCCTCCACTTT
cdr3_aa: CASSQGSRYNSPLHF

d_call: TRBD1
v_call: TRBV18
j_call: TRBJ1-1
clone_size: -
cdr3_nt: TGTGCCAGCTCACCCGGGACAGGGGGCGTGGGCACTGAAGCTTTCTTT
cdr3_aa: CASSPGTGGVGTEAFF